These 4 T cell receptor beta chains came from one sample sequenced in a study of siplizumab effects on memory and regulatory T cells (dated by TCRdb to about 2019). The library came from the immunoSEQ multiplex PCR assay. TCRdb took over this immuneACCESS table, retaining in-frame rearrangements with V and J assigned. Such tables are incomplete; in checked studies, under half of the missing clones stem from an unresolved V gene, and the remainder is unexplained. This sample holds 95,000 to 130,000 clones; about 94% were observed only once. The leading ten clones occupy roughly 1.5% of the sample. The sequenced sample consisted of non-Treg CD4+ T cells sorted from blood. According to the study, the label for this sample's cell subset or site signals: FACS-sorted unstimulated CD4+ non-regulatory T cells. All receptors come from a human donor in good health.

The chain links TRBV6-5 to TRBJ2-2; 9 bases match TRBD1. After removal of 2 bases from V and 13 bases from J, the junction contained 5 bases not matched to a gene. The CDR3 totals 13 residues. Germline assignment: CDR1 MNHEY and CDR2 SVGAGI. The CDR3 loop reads CASSYEGQGGLFF. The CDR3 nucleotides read TGTGCCAGCAGTTACGAGGGACAGGGAGGGCTGTTTTTT.

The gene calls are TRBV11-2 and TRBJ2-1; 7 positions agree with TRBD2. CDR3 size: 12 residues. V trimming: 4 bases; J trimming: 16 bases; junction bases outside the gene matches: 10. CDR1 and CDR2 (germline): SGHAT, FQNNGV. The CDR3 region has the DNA TGTGCCAGCAGCTCCCCAGGACTAGTATACTTCTTC. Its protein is CASSSPGLVYFF.

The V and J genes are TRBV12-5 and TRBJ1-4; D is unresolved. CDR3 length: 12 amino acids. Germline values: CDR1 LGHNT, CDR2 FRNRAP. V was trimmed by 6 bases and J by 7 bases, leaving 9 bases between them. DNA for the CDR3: TGTGCTAGTGGCCGCGGGTCTGAAAAACTGTTTTTT. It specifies CASGRGSEKLFF.

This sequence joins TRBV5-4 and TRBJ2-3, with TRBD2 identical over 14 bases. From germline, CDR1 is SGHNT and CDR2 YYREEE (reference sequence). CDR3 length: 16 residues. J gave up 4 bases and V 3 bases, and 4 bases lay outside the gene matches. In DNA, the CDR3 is TGTGCCAGCAGCTCAAGGACTAGCGGGAGGCCAGATACGCAGTATTTT. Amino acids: CASSSRTSGRPDTQYF.